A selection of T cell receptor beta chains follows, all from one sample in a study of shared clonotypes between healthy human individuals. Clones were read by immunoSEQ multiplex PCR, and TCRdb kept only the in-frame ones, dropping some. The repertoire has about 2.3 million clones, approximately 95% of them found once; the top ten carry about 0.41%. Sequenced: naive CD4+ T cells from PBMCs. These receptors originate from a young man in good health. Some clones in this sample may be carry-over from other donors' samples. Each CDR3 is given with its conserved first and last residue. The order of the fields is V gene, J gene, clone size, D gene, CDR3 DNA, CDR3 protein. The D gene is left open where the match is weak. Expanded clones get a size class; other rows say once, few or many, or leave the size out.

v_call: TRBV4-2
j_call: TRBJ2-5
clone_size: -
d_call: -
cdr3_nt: TGTGCCAGCAGCCATGGACAGCGGGAAGAGACCCAGTACTTC
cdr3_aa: CASSHGQREETQYF

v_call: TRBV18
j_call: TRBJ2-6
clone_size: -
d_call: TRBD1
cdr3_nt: TGTGCCAGCTCACCATCGACAGGGAACTCTGGGGCCAACGTCCTGACTTTC
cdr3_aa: CASSPSTGNSGANVLTF

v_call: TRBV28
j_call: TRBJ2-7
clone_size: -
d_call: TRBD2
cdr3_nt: TGTGCCAGCACCCCCCACCCCGGCGGGGGACCGTCCTACGAGCAGTACTTC
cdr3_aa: CASTPHPGGGPSYEQYF

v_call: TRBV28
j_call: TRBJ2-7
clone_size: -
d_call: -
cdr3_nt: TGTGCCAGCACCTCACAGGCAGGGACAATTAACTACGAGCAGTACTTC
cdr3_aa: CASTSQAGTINYEQYF

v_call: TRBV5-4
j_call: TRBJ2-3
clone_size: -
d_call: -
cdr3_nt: TGTGCCAGCAGCGTAGGAATAGCGGCAGATACGCAGTATTTT
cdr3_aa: CASSVGIAADTQYF

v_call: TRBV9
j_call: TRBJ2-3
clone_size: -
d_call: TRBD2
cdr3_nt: TGTGCCAGCAGCGATCGTAGCGGGGTGAGCACAGATACGCAGTATTTT
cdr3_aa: CASSDRSGVSTDTQYF

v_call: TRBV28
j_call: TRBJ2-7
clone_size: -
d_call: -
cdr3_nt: TGTGCCAGCAGTTTATTCAGGCAGGGCTCTTCCTACGAGCAGTACTTC
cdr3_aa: CASSLFRQGSSYEQYF

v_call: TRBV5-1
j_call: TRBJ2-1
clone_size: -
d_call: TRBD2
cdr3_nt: TGCGCCAGCCACCCCAGACCGAGACTAGCGGGAGCCTCGGATGAGCAGTTCTTC
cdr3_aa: CASHPRPRLAGASDEQFF

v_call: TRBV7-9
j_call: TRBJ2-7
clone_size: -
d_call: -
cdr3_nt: TGTGCCAGCAGCTTAGCAGGGGGATCGGGCGAGCAGTACTTC
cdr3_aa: CASSLAGGSGEQYF

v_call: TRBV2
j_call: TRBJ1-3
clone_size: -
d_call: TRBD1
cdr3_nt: TGTGCCAGCAGTCCCCAGGGCAGGGGGGCTTCCGGAAACACCATATATTTT
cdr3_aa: CASSPQGRGASGNTIYF

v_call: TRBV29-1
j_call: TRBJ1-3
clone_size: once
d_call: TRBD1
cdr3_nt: TGCAGCGCGTGGACAGGGAGGACTGGAAACACCATATATTTT
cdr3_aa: CSAWTGRTGNTIYF

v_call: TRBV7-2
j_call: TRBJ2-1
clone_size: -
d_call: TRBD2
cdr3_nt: TGTGCCAGCAGCTTACGCCAGCGGGAGTTTCGTGAGCAGTTCTTC
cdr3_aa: CASSLRQREFREQFF

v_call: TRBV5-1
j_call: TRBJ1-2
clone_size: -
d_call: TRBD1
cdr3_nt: TGCGCCAGCAGCCCAGGGACAGGGCGGGATGGCTACACCTTC
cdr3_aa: CASSPGTGRDGYTF

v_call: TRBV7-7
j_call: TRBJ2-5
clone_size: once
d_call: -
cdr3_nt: TGTGCCAGCAGCTCCGGCCAGACCCAGTACTTC
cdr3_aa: CASSSGQTQYF

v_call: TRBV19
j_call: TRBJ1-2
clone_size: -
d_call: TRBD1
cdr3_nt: TGTGCCAGTAGTACTCAGGGGGCAGCTAACTATGGCTACACCTTC
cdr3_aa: CASSTQGAANYGYTF

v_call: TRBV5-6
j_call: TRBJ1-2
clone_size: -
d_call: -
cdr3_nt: TGTGCCAGCAGTCAAGGACAGAACTATGGCTACACCTTC
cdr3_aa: CASSQGQNYGYTF

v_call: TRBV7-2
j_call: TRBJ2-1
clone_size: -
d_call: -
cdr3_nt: TGTGCCAGCAGCTTAGTCTCCGATGAGCAGTTCTTC
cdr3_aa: CASSLVSDEQFF

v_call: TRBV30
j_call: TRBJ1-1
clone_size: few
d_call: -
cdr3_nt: TGTGCCTGGAGTGTAAAAGGACGGATGAACACTGAAGCTTTCTTT
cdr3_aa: CAWSVKGRMNTEAFF

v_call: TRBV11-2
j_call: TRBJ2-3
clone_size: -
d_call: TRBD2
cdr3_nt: TGTGCCAGCAGTTCGCTAGCGGGTACAGATACGCAGTATTTT
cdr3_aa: CASSSLAGTDTQYF

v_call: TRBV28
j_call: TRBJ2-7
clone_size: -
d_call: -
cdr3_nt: TGTGCCAGCCGCAGTTGGGAGAGTGGGTACGAGCAGTACTTC
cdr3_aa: CASRSWESGYEQYF

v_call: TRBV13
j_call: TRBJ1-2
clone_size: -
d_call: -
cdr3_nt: TGTGCCAGCAGCCTTACCCTTAGTTCGCCAGGGGATTATGGCTACACCTTC
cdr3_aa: CASSLTLSSPGDYGYTF

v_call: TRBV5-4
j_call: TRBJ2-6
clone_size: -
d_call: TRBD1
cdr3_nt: TGTGCCAGCAGTTCCGGGACAGGGAACTCTGGGGCCAACGTCCTGACTTTC
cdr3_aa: CASSSGTGNSGANVLTF

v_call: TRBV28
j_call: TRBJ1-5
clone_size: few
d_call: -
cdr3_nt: TGTGCCAGCAACGCAGACTATAGCAATCAGCCCCAGCATTTT
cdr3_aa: CASNADYSNQPQHF

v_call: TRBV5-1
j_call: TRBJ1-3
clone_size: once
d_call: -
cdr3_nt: TGCGCCAGCAGCTTGGGTCCGGGGGCGTCTGGAAACACCATATATTTT
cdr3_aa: CASSLGPGASGNTIYF

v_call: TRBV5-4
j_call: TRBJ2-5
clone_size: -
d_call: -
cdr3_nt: TGTGCCAGCGCCCGTTTGGAAGAGACCCAGTACTTC
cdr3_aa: CASARLEETQYF

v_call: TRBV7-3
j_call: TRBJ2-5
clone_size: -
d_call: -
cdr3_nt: TGTGCCAGCAGCTTAATGCCTAGCCTGGTCCAAGAGACCCAGTACTTC
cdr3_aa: CASSLMPSLVQETQYF

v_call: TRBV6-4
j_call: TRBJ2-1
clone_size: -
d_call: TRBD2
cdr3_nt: TGTGCCAGCAGTGACCTAGCGGGAGGCTTCGAGCAGTTCTTC
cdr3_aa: CASSDLAGGFEQFF

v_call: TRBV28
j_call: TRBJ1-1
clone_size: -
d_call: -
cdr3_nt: TGTGCCAGCAGTCCCACAGGGTGGAACACTGAAGCTTTCTTT
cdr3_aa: CASSPTGWNTEAFF

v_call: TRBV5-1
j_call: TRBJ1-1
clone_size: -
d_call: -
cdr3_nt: TGCGCCAGCAGCCAGGGATCGCCCGAGGCTGAAGCTTTCTTT
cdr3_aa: CASSQGSPEAEAFF

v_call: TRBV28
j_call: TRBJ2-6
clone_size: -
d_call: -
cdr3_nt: TGTGCCAGCAGTCCCCTCACAGGGTTTTTAGCCAACGTCCTGACTTTC
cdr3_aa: CASSPLTGFLANVLTF

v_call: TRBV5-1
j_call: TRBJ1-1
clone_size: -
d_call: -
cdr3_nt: TGCGCCAGCAGCTTAACGCGGGTTGCGACTGAAGCTTTCTTT
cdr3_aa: CASSLTRVATEAFF

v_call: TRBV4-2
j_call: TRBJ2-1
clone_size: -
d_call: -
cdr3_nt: TGTGCCAGCAGCCAAGTTGGGGCCTACAATGAGCAGTTCTTC
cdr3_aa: CASSQVGAYNEQFF

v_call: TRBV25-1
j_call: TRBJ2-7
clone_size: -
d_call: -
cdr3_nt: TGTGCCAGCAGTGAATATGGGGGCTCCTACGAGCAGTACTTC
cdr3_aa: CASSEYGGSYEQYF

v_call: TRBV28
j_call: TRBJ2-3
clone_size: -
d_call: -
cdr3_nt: TGTGCCAGCAGCCACCAGCGGCCTGGCACAGATACGCAGTATTTT
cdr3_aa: CASSHQRPGTDTQYF

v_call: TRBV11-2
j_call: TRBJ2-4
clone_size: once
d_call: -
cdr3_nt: TGTGCCAGCAGCTTTTTTTCGCTGGGTTCAGCCAAAAACATTCAGTACTTC
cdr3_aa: CASSFFSLGSAKNIQYF

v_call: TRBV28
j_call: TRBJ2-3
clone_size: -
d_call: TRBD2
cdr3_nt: TGTGCCAGCAGTGAACTAGCGGGAGCCCGTGCAACAGATACGCAGTATTTT
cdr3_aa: CASSELAGARATDTQYF

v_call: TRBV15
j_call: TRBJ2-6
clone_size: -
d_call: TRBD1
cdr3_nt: TGTGCCACCAGCAGAGATTTCCGGGCAGGGGGATCCGGGGCCAACGTCCTGACTTTC
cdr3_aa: CATSRDFRAGGSGANVLTF